The 10 T cell receptor beta chains listed next were all sequenced from one sample in a study of patients and donors after allogeneic stem cell transplantation. TCRdb reprocessed the RT-PCR reads via MiXCR and lists one record per CDR3 protein. The sample contains about 24,000 distinct CDR3 sequences, 25% to 35% of which appear only once. The specimen was blood, either unsorted or a sorted T cell fraction (not recorded which). The receptors come from a human donor who was either an allogeneic HSCT recipient or a stem cell or donor lymphocyte infusion donor (not recorded which). It is not recorded whose cells these are; they may come from a transplant donor.

This clonotype was seen a few times. This chain links TRBV6-6 with TRBJ2-1; D tentatively fits TRBD1 or TRBD2 (6 bases each). This CDR3 region has 14 residues. Germline loops: CDR1 MNHNY, CDR2 SVGAGI (reference sequence). Trimming left V 5 bases short and J 7 bases short, with 15 bases between. The CDR3 loop is CASSTVGGPNEQFF. In nucleotides, the CDR3 is TGTGCCAGCAGTACGGTCGGGGGCCCAAATGAGCAGTTCTTC.

The CDR3 here is CASSQVPRGANVLTF. In DNA form, the CDR3 reads TGTGCCAGCAGCCAAGTCCCAAGAGGGGCCAACGTCCTGACTTTC. The chain joins TRBV3-1 to TRBJ2-6; D call uncertain. The germline V and J ends were trimmed by 1 base and 4 bases, with 8 bases remaining between them. The CDR3 has 15 amino acids. Germline CDR1 and CDR2: LGHDT and YNNKEL (reference sequence). The full variable domain, in which reference TRBV3-1 and TRBJ2-6 provide the parts outside the CDR3, is DTAVSQTPKYLVTQMGNDKSIKCEQNLGHDTMYWYKQDSKKFLKIMFSYNNKELIINETVPNRFSPKSPDKAHLNLHINSLELGDSAVYFCASSQVPRGANVLTFGAGSRLTVL.

In its sample, this clonotype was seen a few times. V is TRBV4-3 and J is TRBJ1-4; TRBD1 might be the D (6 bases). The germline V gene encodes CDR1 LGHNA and CDR2 YSLEER. The CDR3 consists of 13 residues. V was shortened by 6 bases and J by 6 bases, with 11 bases between the two germline ends. The CDR3 bases are TGCGCCAGCAGATCGCACAGGGATGAAAAACTGTTTTTT. Translation: CASRSHRDEKLFF.

This sequence joins TRBV11-1 and TRBJ1-1; D uncertain. In germline, CDR1 is SGHAT, CDR2 FQDESV (reference sequence). V was pared by 1 base and J by 0 bases, with 9 bases between. The CDR3 consists of 15 residues. In nucleotides, the CDR3 is TGTGCCAGCAGCTTAGGGGTCCTCATGAACACTGAAGCTTTCTTT. It translates to CASSLGVLMNTEAFF.

This clonotype was seen at least ten times. The gene calls are TRBV20-1 and TRBJ1-1; unclear D gene. Trimming cost V 5 bases and J 2 bases, with 12 bases left between them. The CDR3 runs to 13 residues. Germline-derived CDR1 and CDR2 are DFQATT and SNEGSKA (reference sequence). The CDR3 bases are TGCAGTGCTGCCCGACGGGGAAACACTGAAGCTTTCTTT. Translation: CSAARRGNTEAFF.

This chain joins TRBV7-9 and TRBJ2-1; 8 nucleotides line up with TRBD2. Germline CDR1 reads SEHNR; CDR2 reads FQNEAQ (reference sequence). Unmatched junction bases numbered 5, after V lost 5 bases and J lost 5 bases. This CDR3 is 14 amino acids long. This chain's CDR3 is CASSPAGADNEQFF. DNA of the CDR3: TGTGCCAGCAGCCCAGCGGGGGCCGACAATGAGCAGTTCTTC. The full variable domain, its missing parts supplied by reference TRBV7-9 and TRBJ2-1, is DTGVSQNPRHKITKRGQNVTFRCDPISEHNRLYWYRQTLGQGPEFLTYFQNEAQLEKSRLLSDRFSAERPKGSFSTLEIQRTEQGDSAMYLCASSPAGADNEQFFGPGTRLTVL.

V and J are TRBV12-3 or TRBV12-4 and TRBJ2-6; D remains unclear. Trimming took 3 bases from V and 0 from J, leaving 6 bases between them. The CDR3 is 15 amino acids. CDR3 loop: CASSFGHSGANVLTF. The CDR3 coding sequence is TGTGCCAGCAGTTTCGGTCACTCTGGGGCCAACGTCCTGACTTTC.

This CDR3 reads CASSLGAKNTEAFF. The CDR3 DNA is TGTGCCAGCAGCTTGGGGGCCAAGAACACTGAAGCTTTCTTT. V and J are TRBV5-8 and TRBJ1-1; D is uncertain. Germline CDR1 is SGHTS and CDR2 is YDEGEE. The CDR3 spans 14 residues. The V end was cut by 0 bases, the J end by 1 base, with 7 bases between.

This clonotype was counted between two and nine times. The chain uses TRBV19 and TRBJ2-5, with TRBD1 as a possible D gene (5 bases). V was pared by 3 bases and J by 2 bases, with 7 bases between. Germline-derived CDR1 and CDR2 are LNHDA and SQIVND (reference sequence). This CDR3 is built from 13 residues. The CDR3: CASSMQGQETQYF. CDR3 coding DNA: TGTGCCAGTAGTATGCAGGGTCAAGAGACCCAGTACTTC.

This clonotype was seen more than once but under ten times. The chain combines TRBV24-1 with TRBJ1-5; no reliable D call. V shed 6 bases and J shed 1 base, with 9 bases lying between them. There are 14 residues in the CDR3. CDR1 and CDR2 from the germline V gene are KGHDR and SFDVKD. CDR3 loop: CATSKSQSNQPQHF. The CDR3 coding sequence is TGTGCCACCAGTAAGAGCCAAAGCAATCAGCCCCAGCATTTT.